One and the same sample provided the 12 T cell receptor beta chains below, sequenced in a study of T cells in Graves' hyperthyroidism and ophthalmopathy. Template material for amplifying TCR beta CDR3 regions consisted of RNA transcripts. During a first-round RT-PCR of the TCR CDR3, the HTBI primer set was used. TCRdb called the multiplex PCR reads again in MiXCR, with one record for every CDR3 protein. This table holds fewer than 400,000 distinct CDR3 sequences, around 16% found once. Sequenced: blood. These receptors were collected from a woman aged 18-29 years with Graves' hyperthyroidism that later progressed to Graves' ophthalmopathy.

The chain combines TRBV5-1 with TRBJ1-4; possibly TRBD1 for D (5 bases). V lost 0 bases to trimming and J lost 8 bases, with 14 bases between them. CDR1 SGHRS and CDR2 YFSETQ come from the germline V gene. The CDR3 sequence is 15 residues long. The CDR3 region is CASSLGRRDSEKLFF. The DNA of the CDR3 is TGCGCCAGCAGCTTGGGTCGCAGGGATAGCGAAAAACTGTTTTTT.

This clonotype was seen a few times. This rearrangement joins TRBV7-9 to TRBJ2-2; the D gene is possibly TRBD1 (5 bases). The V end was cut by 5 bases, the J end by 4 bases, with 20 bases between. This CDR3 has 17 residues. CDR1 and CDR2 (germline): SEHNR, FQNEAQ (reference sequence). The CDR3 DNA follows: TGTGCCAGCAGCGGATTAAGGGGCAACGATGGCACCGGGGAGCTGTTTTTT. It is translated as CASSGLRGNDGTGELFF.

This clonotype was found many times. CDR3 DNA: TGTGCCAGCAGCTCCCCCAGGGACGATGAGCAGTTCTTC. Amino acid sequence: CASSSPRDDEQFF. The V call is TRBV7-8, the J call TRBJ2-1; the D gene could be TRBD1 or TRBD2 (5 bases each). The CDR3 extends over 13 amino acids. Trimming pared 4 bases from V and 8 bases from J, leaving 12 bases between. Germline V lookup: CDR1 SGHVS, CDR2 FQNEAQ.

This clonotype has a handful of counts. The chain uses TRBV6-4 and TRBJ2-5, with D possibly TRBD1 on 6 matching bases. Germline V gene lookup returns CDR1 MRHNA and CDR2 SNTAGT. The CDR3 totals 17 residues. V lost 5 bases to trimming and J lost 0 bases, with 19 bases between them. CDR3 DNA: TGTGCCAGCAGTTACTTGGGACAACCAAGGTACCAAGAGACCCAGTACTTC. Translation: CASSYLGQPRYQETQYF.

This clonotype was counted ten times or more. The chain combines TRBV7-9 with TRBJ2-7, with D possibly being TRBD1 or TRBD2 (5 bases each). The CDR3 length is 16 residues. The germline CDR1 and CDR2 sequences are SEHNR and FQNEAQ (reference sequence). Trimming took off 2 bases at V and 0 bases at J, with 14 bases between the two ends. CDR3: CASSLSLGEYSYEQYF. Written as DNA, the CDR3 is TGTGCCAGCAGCTTAAGTTTGGGGGAATACTCCTACGAGCAGTACTTC.

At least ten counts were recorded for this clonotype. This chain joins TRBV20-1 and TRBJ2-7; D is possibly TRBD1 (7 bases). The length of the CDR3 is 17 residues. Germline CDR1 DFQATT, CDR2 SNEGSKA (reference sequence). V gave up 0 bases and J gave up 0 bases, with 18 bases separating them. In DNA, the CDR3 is TGCAGTGCTAGAGATGGTGCGGGACAGAGTCCCTCCTACGAGCAGTACTTC. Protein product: CSARDGAGQSPSYEQYF.

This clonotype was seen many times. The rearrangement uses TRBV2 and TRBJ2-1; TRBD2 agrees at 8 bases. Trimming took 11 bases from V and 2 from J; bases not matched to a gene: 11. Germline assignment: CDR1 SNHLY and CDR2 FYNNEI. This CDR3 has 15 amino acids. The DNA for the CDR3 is TGTGCCGCCGGAAGCGGGAGTACCGCCTACAATGAGCAGTTCTTC. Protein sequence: CAAGSGSTAYNEQFF.

For the CDR3, the DNA is TGTGCCAGCAGTTATACGGGACTAGCGGGAGAGACCCAGTACTTC. This sequence encodes CASSYTGLAGETQYF. This chain joins TRBV6-2 or TRBV6-3 and TRBJ2-5, with 12 bases lining up with TRBD2. There are 15 residues in the CDR3. The germline gives CDR1 MNHEY, CDR2 SVGEGT. V was pared by 3 bases and J by 4 bases, with 3 bases of the junction left unmatched.

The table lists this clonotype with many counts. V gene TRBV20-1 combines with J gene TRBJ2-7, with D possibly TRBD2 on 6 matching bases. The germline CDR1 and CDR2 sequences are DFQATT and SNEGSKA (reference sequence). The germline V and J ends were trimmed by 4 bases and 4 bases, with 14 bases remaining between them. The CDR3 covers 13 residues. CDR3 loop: CSAIGTRTYEQYF. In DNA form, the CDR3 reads TGCAGTGCTATAGGGACTCGAACTTACGAGCAGTACTTC.

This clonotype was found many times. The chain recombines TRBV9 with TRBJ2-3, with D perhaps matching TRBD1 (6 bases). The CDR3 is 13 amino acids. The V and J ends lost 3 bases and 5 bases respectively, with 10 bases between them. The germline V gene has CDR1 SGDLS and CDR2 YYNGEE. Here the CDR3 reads CASSDREGDTQYF. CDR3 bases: TGTGCCAGCAGCGACAGGGAAGGAGATACGCAGTATTTT.

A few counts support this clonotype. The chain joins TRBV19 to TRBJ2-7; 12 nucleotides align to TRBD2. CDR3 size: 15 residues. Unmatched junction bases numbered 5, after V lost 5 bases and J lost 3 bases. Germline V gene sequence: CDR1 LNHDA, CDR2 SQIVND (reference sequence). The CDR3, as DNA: TGTGCCAGTAGTCGACTAGCGGGAGAGGGCTACGAGCAGTACTTC. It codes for CASSRLAGEGYEQYF.

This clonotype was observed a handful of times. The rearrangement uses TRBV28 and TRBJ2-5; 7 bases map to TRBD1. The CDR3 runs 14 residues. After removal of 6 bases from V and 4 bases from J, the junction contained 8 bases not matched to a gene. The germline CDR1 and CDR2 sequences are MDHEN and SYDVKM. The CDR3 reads CASSPTGPAETQYF. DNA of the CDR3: TGTGCCAGCAGCCCGACAGGGCCGGCAGAGACCCAGTACTTC. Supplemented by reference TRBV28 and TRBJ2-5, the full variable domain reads DVKVTQSSRYLVKRTGEKVFLECVQDMDHENMFWYRQDPGLGLRLIYFSYDVKMKEKGDIPEGYSVSREKKERFSLILESASTNQTSMYLCASSPTGPAETQYFGPGTRLLVL.